This TCR beta chain was identified during a study of cytomegalovirus exposure and HLA in healthy donors. This clone was found once. Its antigen is undetermined. The study's findings and limits: Cytomegalovirus status was reportedly diagnosed by the classifier with high specificity and sensitivity. In the roughly 130 validation repertoires, a later analysis found that first-cohort TCR clusters tended to co-occur. Associated with cytomegalovirus, according to the listing, were 170 or so TCR beta chains.

Method: immunoSEQ multiplex PCR; TCRdb's copy keeps in-frame clones and lacks some. Of about 260,000 clones in the sample, 90% are singletons; the top ten hold around 3.1%. The V gene's germline CDR1 is LNHDA and CDR2 SQIVND (reference sequence). Trimming cost V 7 bases and J 3 bases, with 4 bases left between them. CDR3 length: 11 amino acids. The rearrangement links TRBV19 to TRBJ1-3; D remains ambiguous. The clonotype comes from a woman aged 25 to 39 in good health and CMV-seronegative. The sequencing sample was made of PBMCs. CDR3 in amino acids: CASTGGNTIYF. DNA for the CDR3: TGTGCCAGTACGGGTGGAAACACCATATATTTT. Full variable domain (rest looked up from reference TRBV19 and TRBJ1-3): DGGITQSPKYLFRKEGQNVTLSCEQNLNHDAMYWYRQDPGQGLRLIYYSQIVNDFQKGDIAEGYSVSREKKESFPLTVTSAQKNPTAFYLCASTGGNTIYFGEGSWLTVV.